This TCR beta chain was obtained from a study of T cell responses to AZD1222 COVID-19 vaccine (dated by TCRdb to about 2021). The study in broad terms: Because spike-specific TCR depth and breadth did not differ between the two schedules, AZD1222 recipients who got a second dose at roughly 4 weeks were pooled with those who got a second dose at roughly 12 weeks. Trial participants were enrolled by age into 18-55, 56-69 and 70-plus year subgroups, with roughly 160, 29 and 62 TCR-sequenced participants respectively. TCR sequencing was performed for 233 trial participants, of whom approximately 200 were given two doses of AZD1222 and around 25 were given two doses of MenACWY control vaccine. Points the paper makes about the study in general: In the small 56-69-year group, the increase in depth fell short of significance, most likely because of low power. Because no samples from the day 14 peak response were available, repertoires could be characterized only after the peak T cell response. Participants were mostly white British and included more females than males, and it was suggested by the authors that clonal diversity may have been underestimated. A significant rise in spike-specific TCR breadth and depth was observed after two AZD1222 doses relative to day 0 and relative to MenACWY recipients. Vaccine-associated CD4 TCRs spanned the whole spike protein, with dominant responses in regions 160-218 and 743-854. Reportedly, close to half of the unique spike-specific TCRs recognized epitopes lying outside the regions that are mutated in the B.1.351 and B.1.1.7 variants. Conclusions about previously exposed vaccinees were limited because only a handful of AZD1222 recipients were SARS-CoV-2 seropositive at baseline.

The CDR3 regions of human TCRbeta chains were analyzed by immunosequencing. As for how the authors treated the data: TCRs in the repertoires were compared against a reference library of SARS-CoV-2-specific TCRs that had been generated with the MIRA antigen-specificity platform. Breadth was defined as the fraction of unique TCRs that were SARS-CoV-2-associated, and depth was defined as the fraction of total T cells that were SARS-CoV-2-associated. Each spike-specific TCR was assigned to its reactive spike region and to a CD4 or CD8 class using the MIRA data. Log10-transformed breadth and depth values were compared by one-way ANOVA with Sidak's multiple comparisons tests. Sourced from immuneACCESS, this table was stored by TCRdb with only in-frame sequences that have V and J called. A share of the clones is absent; for the studies checked, an unresolved V gene accounts for under half, and the remainder has no known explanation. D and trimming were read from the DNA, whereas the V and J calls and clone size are those reported in that table. Here the sample has 120,000 or so clones; more than 85% occur a single time. The top ten constitute about 2.7% of the sample.

The germline V gene gives CDR1 as SNHLY and CDR2 as FYNNEI. The germline ends are 16 bases apart after V is trimmed by 3 bases and J by 8 bases. CDR3 length: 14 amino acids, cysteine to phenylalanine. This entry keeps only the CDR3 DNA: 42 bases, framed from base 1. The time point label corresponds to: baseline before first vaccination. Samples from vaccinated people were obtained from the UK trials COV001 and COV002, which included a single-blind randomized controlled phase 2/3 trial of AZD1222 (ChAdOx1 nCoV-19) in healthy adults. Trial participant PBMC samples were collected at day 0 and day 28 after the second dose for TCRbeta chain sequencing. Comment on this clone: Its binding antigen is unknown. The record has no base qualities; no much larger clone is one base away.

Sequenced here: peripheral blood, sampled on day 0 of AZD1222 vaccination. The chain is assembled from TRBV2 and TRBJ1-2; no D gene can be assigned with confidence. This clonotype was obtained from an adult in good health. The CDR3 region: CASSEQPLSSGYTF. The bases are TGTGCCAGCAGTGAGCAGCCCCTATCCTCCGGCTACACCTTC.